The subject of this entry is one T cell receptor (beta chain). It was with random hexamers that about 0.45 to 1 ug RNA was reverse transcribed. MiXCR was run by TCRdb on the immunoSEQ multiplex PCR reads, yielding one entry per CDR3 protein. Of some 400,000 distinct CDR3 sequences listed, about 85% are singletons. The data belong to a study of CD8 T cells in Susac syndrome. The study used treatment-naive patients who had stable or active relapsing-remitting disease as multiple sclerosis controls. CDR1 MNHEY and CDR2 SMNVEV come from the germline V gene (reference sequence). Trimming cost V 6 bases and J 8 bases, with 5 bases left between them. The CDR3 covers 10 residues.

The rearrangement joins TRBV27 to TRBJ2-1; D uncertain. This receptor was identified in a human donor with multiple sclerosis. Material for sequencing was CD8+ T cells from PBMCs. CDR3 in amino acids: CASRADEQFF. CDR3 in DNA: TGTGCCAGCAGGGCGGATGAGCAGTTCTTC.